This passage covers 16 T cell receptor beta chains from one sample sequenced in a study of T cell responses to AZD1222 COVID-19 vaccine. TCRdb's copy holds only in-frame clones and misses some; the assay was immunoSEQ multiplex PCR. Counted here are tens of thousands of clones, around nine tenths occurring once; the ten biggest clones make up about 19%. The source material was peripheral blood, sampled on day 0 of AZD1222 vaccination. These receptors were collected from an adult in good health.

The chain carries TRBV5-1 and TRBJ1-6, with 8 nucleotides matching TRBD1. Germline assignment: CDR1 SGHRS and CDR2 YFSETQ. The CDR3 spans 13 residues. The junction had 8 bases not matched to a gene; V was cut back by 4 bases and J by 14 bases. The CDR3 region is CASSGGAGGTLHF. Written as DNA, the CDR3 is TGCGCCAGCAGCGGCGGGGCAGGGGGCACCCTCCACTTT.

This clone was counted ten times or more. The V call is TRBV28, the J call TRBJ2-7; TRBD1 agrees at 7 bases. V was clipped by 4 bases and J by 12 bases; unmatched bases: 12. CDR1 and CDR2 from the germline V gene are MDHEN and SYDVKM. This CDR3 is built from 13 residues. CDR3 loop: CASSSIRRAGGYF. CDR3 DNA sequence: TGTGCCAGCAGTTCCATCCGAAGGGCAGGGGGGTACTTC.

The chain employs TRBV7-2 and TRBJ2-7, with D uncertain. Germline CDR1 reads SGHTA; CDR2 reads FQGNSA. The CDR3 covers 15 residues. Trimming took off 0 bases at V and 0 bases at J, with 9 bases between the two ends. CDR3 region: CASSLAEGTSYEQYF. CDR3 nucleotide sequence: TGTGCCAGCAGCTTAGCTGAAGGTACCTCCTACGAGCAGTACTTC.

The chain has TRBV5-6 and TRBJ1-2; D remains unclear. Germline V gene data show CDR1 as SGHDT and CDR2 as YYEEEE. This CDR3 spans 15 amino acids. Trimming removed 1 base from V and 6 bases from J, with 16 bases in between. CDR3 region: CASSLWREVRDGYTF. The CDR3 coding sequence is TGTGCCAGCAGCTTGTGGAGGGAAGTACGGGATGGCTACACCTTC.

This chain connects TRBV19 to TRBJ2-1; no clear D gene. The CDR3 is 14 amino acids. Germline-derived CDR1 and CDR2 are LNHDA and SQIVND (reference sequence). V dropped 1 base and J dropped 1 base, with 5 bases sitting between them. This CDR3 reads CASSIGLSYNEQFF. The CDR3 DNA sequence: TGTGCCAGTAGTATAGGGTTGTCCTACAATGAGCAGTTCTTC. Together with reference TRBV19 and TRBJ2-1, the CDR3 gives the full variable domain: DGGITQSPKYLFRKEGQNVTLSCEQNLNHDAMYWYRQDPGQGLRLIYYSQIVNDFQKGDIAEGYSVSREKKESFPLTVTSAQKNPTAFYLCASSIGLSYNEQFFGPGTRLTVL.

The chain employs TRBV5-1 and TRBJ1-3, with D possibly TRBD1 on 5 matching bases. CDR1 SGHRS and CDR2 YFSETQ come from the germline V gene. The CDR3 contains 16 residues. V lost 4 bases and J lost 8, with 22 bases in between. CDR3 sequence: CASSRGVRITGDTIYF. The DNA for the CDR3 is TGCGCCAGCAGCCGCGGGGTCCGCATTACAGGAGACACCATATATTTT. Together with reference TRBV5-1 and TRBJ1-3, the CDR3 gives the full variable domain: KAGVTQTPRYLIKTRGQQVTLSCSPISGHRSVSWYQQTPGQGLQFLFEYFSETQRNKGNFPGRFSGRQFSNSRSEMNVSTLELGDSALYLCASSRGVRITGDTIYFGEGSWLTVV.

The chain uses TRBV11-1 and TRBJ2-7; D may be TRBD1 (6 bases). Between the trimmed V and J ends, which lost 5 bases and 0 bases, there was a span of 11 bases. The CDR3 length is 14 residues. Germline V lookup: CDR1 SGHAT, CDR2 FQDESV (reference sequence). In nucleotides, the CDR3 is TGTGCCAGCAGCCAGGGACAAAGCTCCTACGAGCAGTACTTC. Protein sequence: CASSQGQSSYEQYF.

This chain connects TRBV9 to TRBJ2-7; TRBD1 might be the D (5 bases). Trimming stripped 4 bases from V and 3 bases from J, with 14 bases between. This CDR3 has 14 amino acids. CDR1 and CDR2 (germline): SGDLS, YYNGEE. The CDR3: CASSPRTTNYEQYF. For the CDR3, the DNA is TGTGCCAGCAGCCCCCGGACAACCAACTACGAGCAGTACTTC. The full variable domain, rest sourced from reference TRBV9 and TRBJ2-7, is DSGVTQTPKHLITATGQRVTLRCSPRSGDLSVYWYQQSLDQGLQFLIQYYNGEERAKGNILERFSAQQFPDLHSELNLSSLELGDSALYFCASSPRTTNYEQYFGPGTRLTVT.

The rearrangement links TRBV3-1 (or the pseudogene TRBV3-2) to TRBJ2-6, with no clear D. CDR3 size: 14 residues. Germline V gene lookup returns CDR1 LGHDT and CDR2 YNNKEL (reference sequence). V was shortened by 5 bases and J by 4 bases, with 9 bases between the two germline ends. This chain's CDR3 is CASSFSRGANVLTF. CDR3 nucleotides: TGTGCCAGCAGCTTCTCCCGGGGGGCCAACGTCCTGACTTTC.

The rearrangement joins TRBV6-5 to TRBJ2-7, with D uncertain. The CDR3 extends over 10 amino acids. The germline V gene encodes CDR1 MNHEY and CDR2 SVGAGI. V was cut by 7 bases and J by 6 bases, with 7 bases left in between. The DNA of the CDR3 is TGTGCCAGCAAATCGATCGAGCAGTACTTC. Protein product: CASKSIEQYF.

This chain joins TRBV9 and TRBJ1-5; 11 positions agree with TRBD1. Trimming at V came to 1 base and at J to 6 bases, leaving 3 bases not matched to a gene. The germline V gene encodes CDR1 SGDLS and CDR2 YYNGEE. The CDR3 covers 15 residues. CDR3 amino acids: CASSVTGTGGQPQHF. The CDR3 DNA is TGTGCCAGCAGCGTAACCGGGACAGGGGGTCAGCCCCAGCATTTT.

This clone has only one observation. The V call is TRBV2, the J call TRBJ1-6, with a tentative D call TRBD1 (6 bases). The CDR3 extends over 15 amino acids. Germline CDR1 is SNHLY and CDR2 is FYNNEI. Trimming pared 7 bases from V and 12 bases from J, leaving 22 bases between. In nucleotides, the CDR3 is TGTGCCAGCAAACTCACTACGACAGGCGGACGACCCCTCCACTTT. This codes for CASKLTTTGGRPLHF.

This chain links TRBV2 with TRBJ1-2; D unresolved. The V and J ends lost 0 bases and 6 bases respectively, with 11 bases between them. Germline loops: CDR1 SNHLY, CDR2 FYNNEI. This CDR3 comprises 14 residues. Here the CDR3 reads CASSEAPPEDGYTF. The CDR3 DNA reads TGTGCCAGCAGTGAAGCGCCTCCAGAAGATGGCTACACCTTC.

The chain is built from TRBV6-5 and TRBJ1-1; TRBD1 might be the D (6 bases). V was trimmed by 6 bases and J by 4 bases, leaving 12 bases between them. CDR1 and CDR2 (germline): MNHEY, SVGAGI. The CDR3 loop spans 13 amino acids. CDR3 protein: CASRRGQRTEAFF. The CDR3 DNA reads TGTGCCAGCAGGAGAGGACAGCGCACTGAAGCTTTCTTT.

CDR3 nucleotide sequence: TGCGCCAGCAGCTTCCAGACAGGGGGGAAGTATGGCTACACCTTC. This encodes CASSFQTGGKYGYTF. The rearrangement joins TRBV5-1 to TRBJ1-2; TRBD1 matches at 9 bases. CDR3 length: 15 amino acids. V gave up 2 bases and J gave up 5 bases; unmatched junction bases: 7. Germline V gives CDR1 SGHRS, CDR2 YFSETQ.

The rearrangement links TRBV7-2 to TRBJ1-5, with 7 bases lining up with TRBD1. The CDR3 is 16 amino acids. Unmatched junction bases numbered 8, after V lost 2 bases and J lost 4 bases. Germline V gene lookup returns CDR1 SGHTA and CDR2 FQGNSA. The CDR3 is CASSLIYRGGNQPQHF. CDR3 DNA: TGTGCCAGCAGCTTAATTTACAGGGGAGGGAATCAGCCCCAGCATTTT. Together with reference TRBV7-2 and TRBJ1-5, the CDR3 gives the full variable domain: GAGVSQSPSNKVTEKGKDVELRCDPISGHTALYWYRQSLGQGLEFLIYFQGNSAPDKSGLPSDRFSAERTGGSVSTLTIQRTQQEDSAVYLCASSLIYRGGNQPQHFGDGTRLSIL.